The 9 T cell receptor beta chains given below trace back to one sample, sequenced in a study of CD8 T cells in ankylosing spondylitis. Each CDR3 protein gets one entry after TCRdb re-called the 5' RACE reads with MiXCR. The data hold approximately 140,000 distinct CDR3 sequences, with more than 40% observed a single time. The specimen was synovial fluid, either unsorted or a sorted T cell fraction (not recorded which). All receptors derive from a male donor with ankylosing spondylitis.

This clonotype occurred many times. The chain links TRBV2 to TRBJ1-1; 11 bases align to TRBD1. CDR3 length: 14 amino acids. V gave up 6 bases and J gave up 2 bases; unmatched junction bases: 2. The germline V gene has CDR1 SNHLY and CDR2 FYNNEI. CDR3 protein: CASRGTGGNTEAFF. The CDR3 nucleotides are TGTGCCAGCAGGGGGACAGGGGGAAACACTGAAGCTTTCTTT.

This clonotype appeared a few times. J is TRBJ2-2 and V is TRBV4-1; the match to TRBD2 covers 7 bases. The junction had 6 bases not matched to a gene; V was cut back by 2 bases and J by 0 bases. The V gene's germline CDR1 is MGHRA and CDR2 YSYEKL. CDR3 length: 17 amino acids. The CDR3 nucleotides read TGCGCCAGCAGCCAAAGCCTACTAGCGACGAACACCGGGGAGCTGTTTTTT. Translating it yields CASSQSLLATNTGELFF.

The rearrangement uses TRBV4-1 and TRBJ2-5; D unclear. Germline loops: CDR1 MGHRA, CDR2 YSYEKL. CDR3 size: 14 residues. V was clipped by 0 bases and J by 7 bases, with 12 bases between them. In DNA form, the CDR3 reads TGCGCCAGCAGCCAAGAAACTTCCTTTGGGACCCAGTACTTC. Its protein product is CASSQETSFGTQYF.

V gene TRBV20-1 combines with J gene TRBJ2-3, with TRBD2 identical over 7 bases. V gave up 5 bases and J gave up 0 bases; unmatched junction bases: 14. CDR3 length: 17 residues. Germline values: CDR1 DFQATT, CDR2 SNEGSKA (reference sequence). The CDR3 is CSASGLTSVRSTDTQYF. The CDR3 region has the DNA TGCAGTGCTTCAGGACTAACTAGCGTCCGTAGCACAGATACGCAGTATTTT.

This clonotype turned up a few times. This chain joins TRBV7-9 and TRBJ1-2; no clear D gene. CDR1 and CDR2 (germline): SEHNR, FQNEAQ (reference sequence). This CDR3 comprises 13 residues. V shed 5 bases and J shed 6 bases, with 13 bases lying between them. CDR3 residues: CASSLKNTDGYTF. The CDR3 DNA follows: TGTGCCAGCAGCCTTAAAAATACGGATGGCTACACCTTC.

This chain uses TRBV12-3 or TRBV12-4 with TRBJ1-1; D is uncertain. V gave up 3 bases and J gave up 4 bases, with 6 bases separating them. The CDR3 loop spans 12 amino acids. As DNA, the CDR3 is TGTGCCAGCAGTTTCCTTGGCACTGAAGCTTTCTTT. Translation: CASSFLGTEAFF.

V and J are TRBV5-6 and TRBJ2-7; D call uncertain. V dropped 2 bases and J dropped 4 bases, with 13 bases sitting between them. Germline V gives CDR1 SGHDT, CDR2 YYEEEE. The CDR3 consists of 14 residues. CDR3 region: CASSLGGGRYEQYF. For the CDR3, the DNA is TGTGCCAGCAGCTTAGGTGGCGGTCGGTACGAGCAGTACTTC.

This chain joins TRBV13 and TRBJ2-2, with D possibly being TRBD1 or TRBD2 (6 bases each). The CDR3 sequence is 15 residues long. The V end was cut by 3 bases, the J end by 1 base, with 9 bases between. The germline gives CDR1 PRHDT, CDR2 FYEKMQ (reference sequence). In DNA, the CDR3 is TGTGCCAGCAGCTTCAGGGGAGGGAACACCGGGGAGCTGTTTTTT. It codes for CASSFRGGNTGELFF.

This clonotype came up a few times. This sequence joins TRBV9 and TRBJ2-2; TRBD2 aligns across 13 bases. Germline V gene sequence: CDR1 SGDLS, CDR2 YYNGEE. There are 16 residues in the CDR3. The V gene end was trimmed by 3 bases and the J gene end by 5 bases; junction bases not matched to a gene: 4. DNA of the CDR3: TGTGCCAGCAGCGGTCGACTAGCGGGGGGAACCGGGGAGCTGTTTTTT. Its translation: CASSGRLAGGTGELFF.